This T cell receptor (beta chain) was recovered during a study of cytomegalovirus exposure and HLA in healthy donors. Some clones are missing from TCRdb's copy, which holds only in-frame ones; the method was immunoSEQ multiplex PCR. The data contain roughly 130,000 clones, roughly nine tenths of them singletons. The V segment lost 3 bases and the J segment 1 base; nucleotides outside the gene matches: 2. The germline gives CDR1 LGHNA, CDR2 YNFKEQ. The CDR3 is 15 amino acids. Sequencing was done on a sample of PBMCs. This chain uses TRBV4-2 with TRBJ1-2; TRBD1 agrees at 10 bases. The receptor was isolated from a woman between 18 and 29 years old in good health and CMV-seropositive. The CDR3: CASSQGQGYNYGYTF. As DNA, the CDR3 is TGTGCCAGCAGCCAGGGACAGGGGTATAACTATGGCTACACCTTC.